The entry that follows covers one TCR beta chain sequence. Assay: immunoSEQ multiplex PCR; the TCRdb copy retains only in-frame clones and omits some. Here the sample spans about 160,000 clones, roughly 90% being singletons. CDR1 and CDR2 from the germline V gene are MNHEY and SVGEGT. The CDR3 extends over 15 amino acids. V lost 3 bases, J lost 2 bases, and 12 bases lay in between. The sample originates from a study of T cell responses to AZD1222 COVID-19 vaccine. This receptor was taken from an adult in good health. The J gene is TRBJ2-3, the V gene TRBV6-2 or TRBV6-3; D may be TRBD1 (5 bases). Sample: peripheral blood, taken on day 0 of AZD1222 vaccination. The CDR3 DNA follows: TGTGCCAGCAGTTATGGGGCCCCCATCACAGATACGCAGTATTTT. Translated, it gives CASSYGAPITDTQYF.